A single sample gave rise to the 15 T cell receptor beta chains below, sequenced in a study of T cell responses to AZD1222 COVID-19 vaccine. Data came from immunoSEQ multiplex PCR; TCRdb stores just in-frame clones and leaves some out. The sample has roughly 120,000 clones, approximately 83% seen once; the top ten hold roughly 4.3%. Sequencing was performed on peripheral blood, taken on day 0 of MenACWY control vaccination. These receptors all stem from an adult in good health.

The chain uses TRBV28 and TRBJ1-5; 10 bases are shared with TRBD1. With 5 bases clipped from V and 7 bases from J, the junction kept 5 bases outside the gene matches. There are 14 residues in the CDR3. In germline, CDR1 is MDHEN, CDR2 SYDVKM. CDR3 protein: CASSPGQGGQPQHF. DNA of the CDR3: TGTGCCAGCAGTCCCGGACAGGGGGGCCAGCCCCAGCATTTT.

V is TRBV7-2 and J is TRBJ1-1, with a weak D call TRBD1 (5 bases). The V gene lost 3 bases and the J gene lost 2 bases, with 7 bases spanning the gap. The CDR3 contains 13 residues. Germline CDR1 and CDR2: SGHTA and FQGNSA. The DNA for the CDR3 is TGTGCCAGCAGCTTCCAGGGAAACACTGAAGCTTTCTTT. This codes for CASSFQGNTEAFF. The full variable domain, in which reference TRBV7-2 and TRBJ1-1 provide the parts outside the CDR3, is GAGVSQSPSNKVTEKGKDVELRCDPISGHTALYWYRQSLGQGLEFLIYFQGNSAPDKSGLPSDRFSAERTGGSVSTLTIQRTQQEDSAVYLCASSFQGNTEAFFGQGTRLTVV.

The genes are TRBV19 and TRBJ2-6; D perhaps matches TRBD1 (5 bases). Germline V gives CDR1 LNHDA, CDR2 SQIVND (reference sequence). The CDR3 is 17 amino acids. V lost 3 bases and J lost 0, with 12 bases in between. This CDR3 is CASSIMGPRSGANVLTF. The CDR3 bases are TGTGCCAGTAGTATTATGGGGCCGCGCTCTGGGGCCAACGTCCTGACTTTC. The variable domain in full, with the rest retrieved from reference TRBV19 and TRBJ2-6, is DGGITQSPKYLFRKEGQNVTLSCEQNLNHDAMYWYRQDPGQGLRLIYYSQIVNDFQKGDIAEGYSVSREKKESFPLTVTSAQKNPTAFYLCASSIMGPRSGANVLTFGAGSRLTVL.

The rearrangement uses TRBV7-2 and TRBJ1-5; no definite D call. The CDR3 runs 15 residues. Germline-derived CDR1 and CDR2 are SGHTA and FQGNSA. Trimming pared 5 bases from V and 2 bases from J, leaving 13 bases between. Here the CDR3 DNA reads TGTGCCAGCAGCCCCCCCTGGGGAGGCAATCAGCCCCAGCATTTT. This codes for CASSPPWGGNQPQHF.

V usage is TRBV5-1 and J usage is TRBJ1-1; 10 bases fit TRBD1. Germline CDR1 SGHRS, CDR2 YFSETQ. V shed 3 bases and J 5 bases; nucleotides not matched to a gene: 7. The CDR3 is made up of 15 amino acids. CDR3 region: CASSYRQGAGTEAFF. DNA for the CDR3: TGCGCCAGCAGCTACCGACAGGGGGCGGGTACTGAAGCTTTCTTT.

The chain couples TRBV6-5 to TRBJ1-2; the D is unclear. Deletions cut 6 bases from V and 0 bases from J, with 8 bases between. Germline V gene sequence: CDR1 MNHEY, CDR2 SVGAGI. This CDR3 has 13 residues. As DNA, the CDR3 is TGTGCCAGCAGCTCCACAGCTAACTATGGCTACACCTTC. The encoded protein is CASSSTANYGYTF.

Comments on this clone: Because the CDR3's place on the DNA is in doubt, the DNA is left out and the CDR3 is given as listed by TCRdb. The rearrangement links TRBV19 to TRBJ1-5. From its first to its last residue, the CDR3 has 15 amino acids. Germline assignment: CDR1 LNHDA and CDR2 SQIVND (reference sequence). The CDR3 protein is CASSIFGSGNQPQHF.

The chain uses TRBV30 and TRBJ1-3, with 9 positions matching TRBD1. This CDR3 is 14 amino acids long. From germline, CDR1 is GTSNPN and CDR2 SVGIG (reference sequence). Trimming at V came to 4 bases and at J to 2 bases, leaving 3 bases not matched to a gene. CDR3 in amino acids: CAWNRGLAGNTIYF. DNA of the CDR3: TGTGCCTGGAACAGGGGGCTTGCTGGAAACACCATATATTTT.

V usage is TRBV21-1 and J usage is TRBJ1-2. TRBV21-1 is labeled a pseudogene. The CDR3 is 13 residues long. The CDR3 is CASSRPGRYGYTF. The CDR3 region has the DNA TGTGCCAGCAGCAGGCCAGGGAGATATGGCTACACCTTC.

The chain uses TRBV7-9 and TRBJ1-2, with a weak D call TRBD1 (5 bases). The V end was cut by 7 bases, the J end by 3 bases, with 15 bases between. The CDR3 has 14 residues. From germline, CDR1 is SEHNR and CDR2 FQNEAQ (reference sequence). In DNA, the CDR3 is TGTGCCAGCACCCATCTTCGGGGGGACTATGGCTACACCTTC. Translating gives CASTHLRGDYGYTF.

This clone was picked up one time. The genes are TRBV7-9 and TRBJ2-5; D is possibly TRBD1 or TRBD2 (5 bases each). From germline, CDR1 is SEHNR and CDR2 FQNEAQ (reference sequence). The CDR3 runs 13 residues. The V end was cut by 8 bases, the J end by 5 bases, with 15 bases between. CDR3 protein: CASARGFQETQYF. Written as DNA, the CDR3 is TGTGCCAGCGCCCGGGGCTTTCAGGAGACCCAGTACTTC.

In this sample, this clone turned up a few times. V usage is TRBV5-4 and J usage is TRBJ2-7, with 8 bases lining up with TRBD2. V was clipped by 4 bases and J by 6 bases; unmatched bases: 9. The CDR3 totals 14 residues. Germline V gene sequence: CDR1 SGHNT, CDR2 YYREEE (reference sequence). The CDR3 DNA follows: TGTGCCAGCAGCCCGGGACTAGTCACTGGCGAGCAGTACTTC. This codes for CASSPGLVTGEQYF.

This clone was recorded once. V and J are TRBV9 and TRBJ2-2; D remains unclear. There are 12 residues in the CDR3. Looked up from germline, CDR1 is SGDLS and CDR2 is YYNGEE. V lost 4 bases and J lost 2, with 3 bases in between. Here the CDR3 reads CASSLNTGELFF. The DNA for the CDR3 is TGTGCCAGCAGCTTAAACACCGGGGAGCTGTTTTTT.

CDR3 nucleotide sequence: TGTGCCAGCAGCCTAAGGGGTAGGACAGTCCGGGGCAATCAGCCCCAGCATTTT. This sequence encodes CASSLRGRTVRGNQPQHF. The chain recombines TRBV2 with TRBJ1-5; D perhaps matches TRBD1 (6 bases). The CDR3 has 18 amino acids. V dropped 6 bases and J dropped 2 bases, with 23 bases sitting between them. Germline V CDR1 and CDR2: SNHLY, FYNNEI.

The table lists this clone with a few counts. The chain uses TRBV9 and TRBJ2-2; D gene unclear. Germline CDR1 SGDLS, CDR2 YYNGEE. V was trimmed by 3 bases and J by 1 base, leaving 7 bases between them. The length of the CDR3 is 14 residues. The CDR3 nucleotides read TGTGCCAGCAGCGCCGCGCAGAACACCGGGGAGCTGTTTTTT. It translates to CASSAAQNTGELFF.